The T cell receptor (beta chain) under discussion was sequenced for a study of shared clonotypes between healthy human individuals. Adult donors, all healthy and HIV-negative, had no recent acute infections or vaccinations. The CD4+ fraction was divided into a CD45RA+ naive subset and a CD45RA-negative memory subset. The length of the CDR3 is 15 residues. CDR1 is SGDLS and CDR2 is YYNGEE in the germline V gene. V shed 0 bases and J 5 bases; nucleotides not matched to a gene: 3. Each sorted subset replicate got 200 ng genomic DNA, about 33,000 genomes. Profiling relied on immunoSEQ multiplex PCR, and the TCRdb table lists in-frame clones only, not all of them. This sample carries over a million clones, approximately 97% of them seen once, and the ten largest clones take more than 0.9%.

V is TRBV9 and J is TRBJ2-1; 9 positions agree with TRBD1. This receptor was obtained from a man aged 25 to 40 in good health. The specimen sequenced was naive CD4+ T cells sorted from blood. Subset in this sample: CD45RA+ positively selected. CDR3 in amino acids: CASSVAGTGNNEQFF. As DNA, the CDR3 is TGTGCCAGCAGCGTAGCTGGGACAGGGAACAATGAGCAGTTCTTC.